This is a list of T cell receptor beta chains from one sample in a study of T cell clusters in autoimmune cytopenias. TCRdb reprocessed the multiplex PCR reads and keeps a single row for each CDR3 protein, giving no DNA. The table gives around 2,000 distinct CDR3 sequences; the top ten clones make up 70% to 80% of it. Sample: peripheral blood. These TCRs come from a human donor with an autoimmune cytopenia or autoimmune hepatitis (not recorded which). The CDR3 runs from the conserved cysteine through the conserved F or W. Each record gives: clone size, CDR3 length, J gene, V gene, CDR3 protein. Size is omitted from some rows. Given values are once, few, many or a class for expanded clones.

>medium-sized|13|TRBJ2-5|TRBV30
CAWSRTVEETQYF
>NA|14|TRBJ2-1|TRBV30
CAWRGLAVYNEQFF
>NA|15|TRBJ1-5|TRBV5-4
CASSLGGTENQPQHF
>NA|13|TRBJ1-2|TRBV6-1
CAITRTGSYGYTF
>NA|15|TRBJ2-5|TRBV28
CASSGTGALKETQYF
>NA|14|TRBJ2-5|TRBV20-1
CSARDRRGQETQYF
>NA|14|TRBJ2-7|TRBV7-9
CASSLGGQYYEQYF
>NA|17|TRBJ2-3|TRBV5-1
CASSRQVRARGADTQYF
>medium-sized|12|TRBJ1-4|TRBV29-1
CSVRAITGRLFF
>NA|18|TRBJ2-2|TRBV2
CASSEAGGGLGVSGELFF
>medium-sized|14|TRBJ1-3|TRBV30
CAWSRRSSGNTIYF
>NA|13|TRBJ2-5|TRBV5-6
CASSLQQGETQYF
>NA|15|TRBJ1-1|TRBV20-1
CSARGIGTQGTEAFF
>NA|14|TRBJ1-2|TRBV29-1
CSVLQRDRGYGYTF
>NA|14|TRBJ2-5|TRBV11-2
CASSFLQYQETQYF
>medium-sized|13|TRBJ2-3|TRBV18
CASSPPGMDTQYF
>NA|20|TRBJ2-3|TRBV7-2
CASSYRFPIRLADSTDTQYF
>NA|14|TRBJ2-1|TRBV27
CASSFKGGRGEQFF
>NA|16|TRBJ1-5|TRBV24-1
CATSDSTGPSYKPQHF
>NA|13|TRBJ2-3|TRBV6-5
CASKAGPTDTQYF
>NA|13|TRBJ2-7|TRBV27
CASSTGFSYEQYF
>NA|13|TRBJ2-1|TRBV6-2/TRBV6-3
CATGLAGYNEQFF
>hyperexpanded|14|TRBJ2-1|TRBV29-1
CSVDLGKGNNEQFF
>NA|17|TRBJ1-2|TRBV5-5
CASSLRDSYYSNYGYTF
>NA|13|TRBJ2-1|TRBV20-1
CSAISTGNNEQFF
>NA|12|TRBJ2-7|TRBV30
CAWSGDQEWQYF
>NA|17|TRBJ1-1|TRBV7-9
CASSLRKWGGRGAEAFF
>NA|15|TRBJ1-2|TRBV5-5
CASSLEGQGNYGYTF
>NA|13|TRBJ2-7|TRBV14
CASSPTDSAEQYF
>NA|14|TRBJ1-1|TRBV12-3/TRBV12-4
CASTLASGNTEAFF
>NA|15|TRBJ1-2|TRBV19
CASTQWGSSNYGYTF